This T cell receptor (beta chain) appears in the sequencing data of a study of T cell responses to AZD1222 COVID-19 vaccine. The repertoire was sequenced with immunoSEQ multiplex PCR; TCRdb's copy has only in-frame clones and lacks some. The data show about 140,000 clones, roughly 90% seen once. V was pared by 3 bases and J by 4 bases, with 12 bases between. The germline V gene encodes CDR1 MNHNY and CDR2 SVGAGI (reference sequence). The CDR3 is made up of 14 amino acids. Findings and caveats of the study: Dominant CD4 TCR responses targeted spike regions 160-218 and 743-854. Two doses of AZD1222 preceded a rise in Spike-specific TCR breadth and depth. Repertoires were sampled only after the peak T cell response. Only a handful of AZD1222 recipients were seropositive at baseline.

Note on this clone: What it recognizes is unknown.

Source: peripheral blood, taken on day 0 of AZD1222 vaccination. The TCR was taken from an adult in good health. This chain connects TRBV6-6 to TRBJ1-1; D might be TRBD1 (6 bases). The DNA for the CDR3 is TGTGCCAGCAGTTATCAGGGGCGGGTCACTGAAGCTTTCTTT. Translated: CASSYQGRVTEAFF.